This T cell receptor (beta chain) is from a study of T cells in localized non-small cell lung cancer. Regarding the study as a whole: Blood T cell density predicted longer survival; adjacent-lung clonality, shorter. Uninvolved neighboring lung showed the greatest T cell clonality, exceeding tumor. Sequencing was restricted to one tumor region; therefore, heterogeneity remains possible. Within adjacent lung there appeared a median around 55 of the top 100 tumor clones.

The method was immunoSEQ multiplex PCR; TCRdb's version includes in-frame clones alone and lacks a portion of them. The sample has tens of thousands of clones, roughly 76% seen once. A remark on this clone: The antigen is not known.

The source was PBMCs, collected before any cancer treatment. The TCR comes from a man aged 40 to 70 with stage II lung adenocarcinoma.

The CDR3 coding sequence is TGTGCCAGCTCACCAGTAGGACTAGCGGGGTCCGACGAGCAGTACTTC. It is translated as CASSPVGLAGSDEQYF. The V call is TRBV18, the J call TRBJ2-7, with 12 bases identical to TRBD2. CDR3 length: 16 residues. J gave up 5 bases and V 2 bases, and 7 bases lay outside the gene matches. Germline CDR1 is KGHSH and CDR2 is LQKENI.